This TCR beta chain was identified in a study of blood T cell repertoires in COVID-19 (dated by TCRdb to 2020 to 2022). Study-level background: Collaborator samples came from the United States, Italy and Spain and covered acute and convalescent phases of COVID-19. The prospective study material was composed of cDNA or gDNA derived from T cells, B-cell-depleted T cells, or PBMCs. Deeply sampled blood TCRbeta repertoires from subjects exposed to, actively infected with, or recovered from COVID-19 were included in the dataset. The repertoires were released in a freely available public database intended as a resource for research on the immune response to SARS-CoV-2. The samples were drawn from the first 160 participants of the ongoing ImmuneRACE study and from under 1,500 subjects provided by 6 global collaborators. A de-identified subject ID, COVID-19 status, age in years and sex were almost always included in the sample metadata. Where available, HLA class I and class II types were obtained from metadata supplied by the sample provider rather than from assay-based typing. What the study reported, not specific to this receptor: The quantity of clinical and demographic metadata differed by source and by participant and was supplied without curation.

Turning to this clone: The antigen this receptor binds is unknown. Base-call qualities are not available, and no considerably larger clone is one nucleotide away.

The immunoSEQ Assay, a bias-controlled multiplex PCR, was used to amplify TCRbeta CDR3 regions from genomic DNA. The original pipeline was this. The number of nucleated cells in each sample was estimated from the amplification of reference gene primers within the assay. To quantify the absolute abundance of each unique TCRbeta CDR3 rearrangement, sequence reads were collapsed and filtered. For each sample, productive Simpson clonality was calculated as the square root of Simpson's diversity index over productive rearrangements. As stored in TCRdb, this immuneACCESS dataset retains in-frame rearrangements with V and J assigned. A fraction of the clones does not appear; measured against another copy, unresolved V genes explain less than half of the discrepancy, and the remainder lacks a known reason. V and J calls and clone size are copied from that table; D and trimming were computed from the DNA. Within this sample are 350,000 to 450,000 clones, with over 75% of them counted one time only. The leading ten clones occupy around 1.5% of the sample.

Participants in the prospective study were enrolled through a virtual design, were aged about 18 to 90 years, and lived in roughly 25 United States geographic areas. To assign participants to cohorts, the prospective study relied on clinical history that participants themselves reported in a screening survey and a study questionnaire. Exposed participants had been in contact, within 2 weeks of entering the study, with a person who had a PCR-confirmed or clinician-diagnosed case of COVID-19. Mobile phlebotomists in the prospective study collected whole blood, serum and a nasopharyngeal or oropharyngeal swab from every participant. Participants in the prospective study had the option to provide additional blood draws and questionnaires over a roughly 2-month period. Before DNA extraction, blood samples from the prospective study were shipped at room temperature or frozen. The clonotype comes from a woman younger than 35 who had been exposed to COVID-19. The material sequenced was PBMCs or T cells enriched from blood (not recorded which).

The DNA sequence follows: TGCAGCGTGCAACAGGGAGATCAGCCCCAGCATTTT. Protein translation: CSVQQGDQPQHF. The rearranged chain carries TRBV29-1 and TRBJ1-5, with TRBD1 perhaps the D gene, on 6 matching bases. CDR1 and CDR2 (SQVTM, ANQGSEA) derive from the germline V gene. Including the terminal cysteine and phenylalanine, the CDR3 comprises 12 residues. The retained sequence is limited to the CDR3, 36 bases, with the frame set at the first base. V is cut by 6 bases and J by 5 bases, and the space between the germline ends is 11 bases.